This TCR beta chain was observed in a study of blood T cell repertoires in COVID-19. In the study overall: T cells, B-cell-depleted T cells, or PBMCs supplied cDNA or gDNA.

Each participant's cohort was designated according to participant-reported clinical history. As processed by the authors: For nucleated cells, counts were estimated from reference gene primer amplification. The protocol was immunoSEQ multiplex PCR, while the TCRdb copy is restricted to in-frame clones and leaves out a portion. The D gene and trimming were derived from the DNA, and the V and J assignments and clone size from that table. The data hold roughly 160,000 clones, with roughly 87% observed a single time. The CDR3 is 14 amino acids. Per germline, CDR1 SGHRS and CDR2 YFSETQ. J lost 3 bases, V lost 0 bases, and 3 bases had no gene match.

The clonotype originates from a man in his fifties who had recovered from COVID-19. The chain recombines TRBV5-1 with TRBJ2-7; TRBD2 matches 7 bases. The sample consisted of PBMCs or T cells enriched from blood (not recorded which). In DNA, the CDR3 is TGCGCCAGCAGCTTGGGGGGACTATACTACGAGCAGTACTTC. Protein product: CASSLGGLYYEQYF.